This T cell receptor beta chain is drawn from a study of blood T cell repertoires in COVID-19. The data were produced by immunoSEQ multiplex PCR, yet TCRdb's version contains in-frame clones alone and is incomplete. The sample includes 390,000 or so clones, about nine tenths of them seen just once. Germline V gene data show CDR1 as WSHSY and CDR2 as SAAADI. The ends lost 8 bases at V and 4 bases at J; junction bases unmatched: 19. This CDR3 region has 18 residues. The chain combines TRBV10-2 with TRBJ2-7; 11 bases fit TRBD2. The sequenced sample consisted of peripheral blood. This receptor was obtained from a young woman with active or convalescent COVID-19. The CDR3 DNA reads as TGCGCCAGCGCAGTATTAACTAGCGGGAGATCGAGTATGTACGAGCAGTACTTC. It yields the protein CASAVLTSGRSSMYEQYF.